This T cell receptor beta chain came from a study of OX40 agonist ivuxolimab in advanced cancers. As for the study in general: Patients enrolled in dose escalation were diagnosed with hepatocellular carcinoma, melanoma, renal cell or head and neck cancer. Two cutaneous melanoma patients and one hepatocellular carcinoma patient, three in all, had partial responses.

Some clones are missing from TCRdb's copy, which holds only in-frame ones; the method was immunoSEQ multiplex PCR. Found here are around 20,000 clones, 83% of them singletons; the top ten hold approximately 8.5%. This clone was seen a handful of times. What it binds is unknown. Study-wide results and limits: It was also the case that some nonresponders had low normalized T-cell clonal expansion. Expanded clones tended on average to be more numerous among CD8+ T cells than CD4+.

V lost 3 bases to trimming and J lost 5 bases, with 19 bases between them. The CDR3 loop spans 16 amino acids. CDR1 SGHTA and CDR2 FQGTGA come from the germline V gene. The J gene is TRBJ1-1, the V gene TRBV7-3; D not certain. Sequencing was performed on CD4+ or CD8+ T cells sorted from blood, taken in a trial of the OX40 agonist ivuxolimab. This clonotype was obtained from an adult with an advanced solid tumor such as melanoma, head and neck, liver or kidney cancer. The CDR3: CASSLRPISVDTEAFF. CDR3 DNA: TGTGCCAGCAGCTTGCGGCCCATCTCTGTTGATACTGAAGCTTTCTTT.